What follows describes a single T cell receptor beta chain. This clonotype was detected many times. Its antigen specificity is not known. One base away there is no much larger clone; base qualities are not given. Libraries were prepared through RT-PCR. The run used a NextSeq 550. Clones were called with MiXCR by TCRdb after fastp trimmed the public reads at Q25, and only in-frame beta chains were retained. Records with the same CDR3 protein are collapsed into one entry carrying the most frequent genes and DNA. Present in this sample are under 30,000 distinct CDR3 sequences, roughly 8% of which were seen just once. 45% to 60% of the sample is taken by the ten largest. These data belong to a study of patients and donors after allogeneic stem cell transplantation (dated by TCRdb to about 2020). The CDR3 contains 13 residues, cysteine and phenylalanine counted. The only DNA kept is the CDR3, 39 bases in frame from the first base. Trimming costs V 8 bases and J 0 bases, and their ends lie 11 bases apart. Per the germline V gene, MDHEN is the CDR1 and SYDVKM is the CDR2.

The clonotype was recovered from a human donor who was either an allogeneic HSCT recipient or a stem cell or donor lymphocyte infusion donor (not recorded which). It is not recorded whose cells these are; they may come from a transplant donor. Sequenced input: blood, either unsorted or a sorted T cell fraction (not recorded which). The chain was built from TRBV28 and TRBJ2-7; no D gene can be assigned with confidence. The DNA sequence reads TGTGCCAGCGCCCTACCGCCCTCCTACGAGCAGTACTTC. This yields the protein CASALPPSYEQYF. Here the CDR3 is joined to the reference TRBV28 and TRBJ2-7 genes, and the full variable domain is: DVKVTQSSRYLVKRTGEKVFLECVQDMDHENMFWYRQDPGLGLRLIYFSYDVKMKEKGDIPEGYSVSREKKERFSLILESASTNQTSMYLCASALPPSYEQYFGPGTRLTVT.